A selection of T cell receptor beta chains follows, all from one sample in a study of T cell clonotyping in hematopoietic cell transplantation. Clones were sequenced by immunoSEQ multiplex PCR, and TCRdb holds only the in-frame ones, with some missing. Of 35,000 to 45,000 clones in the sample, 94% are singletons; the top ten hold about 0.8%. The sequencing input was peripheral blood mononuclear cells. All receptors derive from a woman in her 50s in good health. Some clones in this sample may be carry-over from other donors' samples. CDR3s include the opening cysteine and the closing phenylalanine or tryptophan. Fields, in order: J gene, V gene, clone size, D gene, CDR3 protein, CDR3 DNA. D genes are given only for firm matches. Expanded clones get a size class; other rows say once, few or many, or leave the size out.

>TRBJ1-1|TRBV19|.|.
CASRAGAGVTEAFF
TGTGCCAGTAGAGCGGGTGCGGGGGTTACTGAAGCTTTCTTT
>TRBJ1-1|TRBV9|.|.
CASSVETTPNTEAFF
TGTGCCAGCAGCGTAGAAACTACACCGAACACTGAAGCTTTCTTT
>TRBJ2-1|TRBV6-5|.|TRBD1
CATSGGLDPNEQFF
TGTGCCACCTCAGGGGGCCTAGATCCCAATGAGCAGTTCTTC
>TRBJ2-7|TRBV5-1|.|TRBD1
CASSLLGQVGYEQYF
TGCGCCAGCAGCTTGCTGGGACAGGTTGGGTACGAGCAGTACTTC
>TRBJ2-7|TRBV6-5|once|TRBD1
CASSTGTGFDEQYF
TGTGCCAGCAGCACCGGGACAGGGTTCGACGAGCAGTACTTC
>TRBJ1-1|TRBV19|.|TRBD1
CASNRTPQGGEAFF
TGTGCCAGTAATAGGACACCTCAGGGGGGTGAAGCTTTCTTT
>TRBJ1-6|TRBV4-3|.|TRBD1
CASSQDQGVYSPLHF
TGCGCCAGCAGCCAAGATCAGGGGGTTTATTCACCCCTCCACTTT
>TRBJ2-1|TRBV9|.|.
CASSVGGRDQTLEQFF
TGTGCCAGCAGCGTAGGGGGAAGGGACCAGACCCTTGAGCAGTTCTTC
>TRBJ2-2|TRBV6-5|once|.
CASSTISNTGELFF
TGTGCCAGCAGTACCATTTCGAACACCGGGGAGCTGTTTTTT
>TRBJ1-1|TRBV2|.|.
CASTETGGERAFF
TGTGCCAGCACTGAGACAGGAGGAGAGAGGGCTTTCTTT
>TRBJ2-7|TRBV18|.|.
CASSISGSLSYEQYF
TGTGCCAGCTCTATCTCCGGGTCTCTTTCCTACGAGCAGTACTTC
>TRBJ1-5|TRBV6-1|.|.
CAIPGKRGSNQPQHF
TGTGCCATCCCGGGGAAAAGGGGGAGCAATCAGCCCCAGCATTTT
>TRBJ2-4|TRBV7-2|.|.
CASTTPRADGKNIQYF
TGTGCCAGCACGACTCCACGGGCGGACGGGAAAAACATTCAGTACTTC
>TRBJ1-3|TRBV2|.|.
CASTRSGTEDSGNTIYF
TGTGCCAGCACCCGATCCGGGACGGAGGACTCTGGAAACACCATATATTTT
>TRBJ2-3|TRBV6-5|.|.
CASSRRGDTDTQYF
TGTGCCAGCAGTCGTCGAGGAGACACAGATACGCAGTATTTT
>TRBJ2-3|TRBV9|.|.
CASSVVIADTQYF
TGTGCCAGCAGCGTAGTGATAGCAGATACGCAGTATTTT
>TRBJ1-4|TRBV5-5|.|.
CASSFRATNEKLFF
TGTGCCAGCAGCTTTCGAGCAACTAATGAAAAACTGTTTTTT
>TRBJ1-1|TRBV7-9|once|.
CASSDAAANTEAFF
TGTGCCAGCAGCGACGCGGCGGCAAACACTGAAGCTTTCTTT
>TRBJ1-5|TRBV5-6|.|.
CASSLLVYRDQPQHF
TGTGCCAGCAGCTTGTTGGTCTACAGGGATCAGCCCCAGCATTTT
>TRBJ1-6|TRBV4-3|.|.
CASSLGLQVSPLHF
TGCGCCAGCAGCCTAGGCCTACAAGTTTCACCCCTCCACTTT
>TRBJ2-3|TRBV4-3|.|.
CASSQGTTSSTDTQYF
TGCGCCAGCAGCCAAGGTACTACCTCAAGCACAGATACGCAGTATTTT
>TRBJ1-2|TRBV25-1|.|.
CASREQGGRYGYTF
TGTGCCAGCAGAGAACAGGGAGGGAGGTATGGCTACACCTTC
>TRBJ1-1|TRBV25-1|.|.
CASSEYSWGGIGTEAFF
TGTGCCAGCAGTGAATACTCGTGGGGGGGTATCGGCACTGAAGCTTTCTTT
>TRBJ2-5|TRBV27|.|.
CASSFGGSETQYF
TGTGCCAGCAGTTTTGGGGGTTCCGAGACCCAGTACTTC
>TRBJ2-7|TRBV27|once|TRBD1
CASSSGTGGIYEQYF
TGTGCCAGCAGTTCAGGGACAGGGGGCATCTACGAGCAGTACTTC
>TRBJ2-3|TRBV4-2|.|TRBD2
CASSQGLLGRGGTDTQYF
TGTGCCAGCAGCCAAGGCCTCCTCGGGCGGGGGGGCACAGATACGCAGTATTTT
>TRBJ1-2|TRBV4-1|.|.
CASSQDVEGGLSGYTF
TGCGCCAGCAGCCAAGACGTTGAAGGAGGGCTGAGTGGCTACACCTTC
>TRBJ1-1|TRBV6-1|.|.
CASRAGLSEAFF
TGTGCCAGCAGGGCCGGTTTGTCTGAAGCTTTCTTT
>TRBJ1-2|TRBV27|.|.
CASSLSNRQRYGYTF
TGTGCCAGCAGTTTATCGAATCGACAGCGATATGGCTACACCTTC
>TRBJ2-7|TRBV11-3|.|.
CASSLETGPLYEQYF
TGTGCCAGCAGCTTAGAGACAGGTCCCCTCTACGAGCAGTACTTC
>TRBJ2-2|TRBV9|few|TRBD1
CASSAGGEGADGELFF
TGTGCCAGCAGCGCTGGAGGTGAGGGGGCGGACGGGGAGCTGTTTTTT
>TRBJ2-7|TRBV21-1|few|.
CASSKAQEVRFEQYF
TGTGCCAGCAGCAAAGCACAGGAGGTTAGATTTGAGCAGTACTTC
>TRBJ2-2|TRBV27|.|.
CASSPGGELFF
TGTGCCAGCAGCCCAGGCGGGGAGCTGTTTTTT
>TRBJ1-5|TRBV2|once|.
CASRKDISNQPQHF
TGTGCCAGCAGGAAGGACATTAGCAATCAGCCCCAGCATTTT
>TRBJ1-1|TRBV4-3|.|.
CASSQGEATEAFF
TGCGCCAGCAGCCAAGGGGAGGCAACTGAAGCTTTCTTT
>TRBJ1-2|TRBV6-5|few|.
CASSSGGTNYGYTF
TGTGCCAGCAGCAGTGGGGGGACTAACTATGGCTACACCTTC
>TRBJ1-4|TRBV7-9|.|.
CASSLVGGFNEKLFF
TGTGCCAGCAGCTTAGTAGGGGGTTTTAATGAAAAACTGTTTTTT
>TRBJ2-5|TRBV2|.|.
CASSEGGAEETQYF
TGTGCCAGCAGTGAAGGGGGGGCCGAAGAGACCCAGTACTTC
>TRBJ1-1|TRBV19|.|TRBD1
CASSVGTGWNTEAFF
TGTGCCAGTAGTGTCGGGACAGGGTGGAACACTGAAGCTTTCTTT
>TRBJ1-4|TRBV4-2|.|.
CASSQGQFNEKLFF
TGTGCCAGCAGCCAAGGGCAGTTTAATGAAAAACTGTTTTTT
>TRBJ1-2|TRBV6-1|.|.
CASSEIQEISNYGYTF
TGTGCCAGCAGTGAAATACAGGAGATAAGTAACTATGGCTACACCTTC
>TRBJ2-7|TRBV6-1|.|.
CASRDPGQPAQEQYF
TGTGCCAGCAGAGACCCAGGACAACCCGCCCAGGAGCAGTACTTC
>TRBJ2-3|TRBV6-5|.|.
CASSYSPRDVTDTQYF
TGTGCCAGCAGTTACTCTCCTAGAGACGTCACAGATACGCAGTATTTT
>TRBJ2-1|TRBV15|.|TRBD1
CATSSAIGTGDWEQFF
TGTGCCACCAGCAGTGCAATAGGGACAGGGGATTGGGAGCAGTTCTTC
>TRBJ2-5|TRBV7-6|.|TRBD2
CASSLDTSGGRETQYF
TGTGCCAGCAGCTTAGATACTAGCGGGGGTAGAGAGACCCAGTACTTC